The TCR beta chain under discussion was sequenced for a study of siplizumab effects on memory and regulatory T cells. Per individual sample, approximately 91,000 TCR templates were assayed. Clones were sequenced by immunoSEQ multiplex PCR, and TCRdb holds only the in-frame ones, with some missing. Of around 100,000 clones in the sample, 94% were seen once. The CDR3 spans 13 residues. Per germline, CDR1 ENHRY and CDR2 SYGVKD. With 6 bases clipped from V and 6 bases from J, the junction kept 4 bases outside the gene matches. Sequencing was done on a sample of Tregs sorted from blood. The rearrangement links TRBV10-3 to TRBJ2-1, with TRBD2 matching 8 bases. This sequence was found in a human donor in good health. The CDR3 spells CAISESGSNEQFF. In DNA form, the CDR3 reads TGTGCCATCAGCGAAAGCGGGAGCAATGAGCAGTTCTTC.